This TCR delta chain is from a study of gamma-delta T cells after stem cell transplantation (dated by TCRdb to between 2015 and 2016). Library method: RT-PCR. Reads for this sample came from an Illumina MiSeq. TCRdb reanalyzed the public reads with the CATT caller, and identical DNA sequences were merged afterwards. The sample table holds approximately 1,300 delta-chain clones, of which 3% to 4% were seen once. Of the sample, roughly 12% falls within the top ten clones. V trim: 0 bases; J trim: 4 bases; unmatched bases: 14. Sequences GEAIGNYY (CDR1) and EKD (CDR2) are obtained from the germline V gene. Inclusive of the bounding cysteine and phenylalanine, the CDR3 is 19 residues long. Just the 57-base CDR3 DNA is kept, in frame starting at base 1. About this clone itself: No cognate antigen has been identified for it. Base qualities were left out, and no much larger clone turns up one base away.

The chain joins TRDV2 to TRDJ1; 12 bases in the middle match TRDD3. Sequences were obtained from gamma-delta T cells. The clonotype comes from a human donor. It is not recorded whose cells these are; they may come from a transplant donor. The nucleotide sequence is given as TGTGCCTGTGACACCGTGGCTGGGGGATACGCTAAAATCAGCGATAAACTCATCTTT. Translated, this is CACDTVAGGYAKISDKLIF.